This entry lists 29 T cell receptor beta chains sequenced from one sample in a study of radiation and T cells in renal cell carcinoma. This sample's time point: blood 4 weeks post-SBRT, at nephrectomy. Treatment given: 15 Gy SBRT to primary tumor, nephrectomy 4 weeks later. Data came from immunoSEQ multiplex PCR; TCRdb stores just in-frame clones and leaves some out. The sample includes fewer than 45,000 clones, roughly 80% of them seen just once. The source was blood, collected from a patient whose treatment included radiotherapy and nephrectomy. Receptor source: a woman in her seventies with renal cell carcinoma.

V gene TRBV6-1 combines with J gene TRBJ2-7; maybe TRBD1 (5 bases). The germline CDR1 and CDR2 sequences are MNHNS and SASEGT. Deletions cut 5 bases from V and 4 bases from J, with 9 bases between. This CDR3 is 12 amino acids long. DNA of the CDR3: TGTGCCAGCAGTCAGACAGCATACGAGCAGTACTTC. Amino acids: CASSQTAYEQYF.

The chain joins TRBV18 to TRBJ1-1; D is unclear. This CDR3 contains 14 residues. Germline CDR1 reads KGHSH; CDR2 reads LQKENI. The germline V and J ends were trimmed by 6 bases and 0 bases, with 11 bases remaining between them. DNA for the CDR3: TGTGCCAGCTCCCTAGTGGGGATGAACACTGAAGCTTTCTTT. Protein sequence: CASSLVGMNTEAFF. Filled out from reference TRBV18 and TRBJ1-1, the complete variable domain reads NAGVMQNPRHLVRRRGQEARLRCSPMKGHSHVYWYRQLPEEGLKFMVYLQKENIIDESGMPKERFSAEFPKEGPSILRIQQVVRGDSAAYFCASSLVGMNTEAFFGQGTRLTVV.

CDR3 coding DNA: TGTGCCAGCAGTTTCCCACTGACAGGGGGCACGTGGGGGGCCAACGTCCTGACTTTC. The encoded protein is CASSFPLTGGTWGANVLTF. This chain links TRBV27 with TRBJ2-6; 10 bases align to TRBD1. After removal of 3 bases from V and 4 bases from J, the junction contained 12 bases not matched to a gene. Germline V CDR1 and CDR2: MNHEY, SMNVEV (reference sequence). The CDR3 is 19 residues long.

V usage is TRBV19 and J usage is TRBJ2-7; TRBD1 agrees at 9 bases. CDR1 is LNHDA and CDR2 is SQIVND in the germline V gene (reference sequence). The CDR3 runs to 15 residues. Trimming at V came to 5 bases and at J to 0 bases, leaving 5 bases not matched to a gene. CDR3 in amino acids: CASSVGTGSSYEQYF. In DNA, the CDR3 is TGTGCCAGTAGTGTCGGGACAGGGAGCTCCTACGAGCAGTACTTC.

The chain has TRBV5-4 and TRBJ2-3, with 8 bases lining up with TRBD2. Germline V gene sequence: CDR1 SGHNT, CDR2 YYREEE (reference sequence). With V trimmed by 5 bases and J by 3 bases, 8 bases remained unmatched. The CDR3 loop spans 15 amino acids. The DNA for the CDR3 is TGTGCCAGCAGGGGGAGCGGGGGAAGAACAGATACGCAGTATTTT. This encodes CASRGSGGRTDTQYF. The full variable domain, with the rest looked up from reference TRBV5-4 and TRBJ2-3, is ETGVTQSPTHLIKTRGQQVTLRCSSQSGHNTVSWYQQALGQGPQFIFQYYREEENGRGNFPPRFSGLQFPNYSSELNVNALELDDSALYLCASRGSGGRTDTQYFGPGTRLTVL.

By frequency in the sample, this clone is medium-sized. The chain joins TRBV6-1 to TRBJ1-2; 8 bases are a match to TRBD1. The germline gives CDR1 MNHNS, CDR2 SASEGT. This CDR3 has 16 amino acids. V trimming: 0 bases; J trimming: 2 bases; junction bases outside the gene matches: 5. The DNA for the CDR3 is TGTGCCAGCAGTGAAGCGCTTTGGACAGGGAACTATGGCTACACCTTC. It codes for CASSEALWTGNYGYTF.

The genes are TRBV19 and TRBJ1-2; 7 positions match TRBD1. This CDR3 region has 15 residues. Losses at the gene ends were 1 base for V and 5 bases for J; bases not matched to a gene: 7. From germline, CDR1 is LNHDA and CDR2 SQIVND (reference sequence). In DNA, the CDR3 is TGTGCCAGTAGTATAGCCGTCGACAGGGAGTATGGCTACACCTTC. This translates into CASSIAVDREYGYTF.

V usage is TRBV7-2 and J usage is TRBJ2-1; TRBD2 matches 7 bases. With V trimmed by 2 bases and J by 10 bases, 11 bases remained unmatched. Per the germline V gene, CDR1 is SGHTA and CDR2 is FQGNSA. The CDR3 totals 15 residues. The CDR3 spells CASSLPGGLGREQFF. The CDR3 bases are TGTGCCAGCAGCTTACCGGGAGGCCTGGGTCGGGAGCAGTTCTTC. The full variable domain, its missing parts supplied by reference TRBV7-2 and TRBJ2-1, is GAGVSQSPSNKVTEKGKDVELRCDPISGHTALYWYRQSLGQGLEFLIYFQGNSAPDKSGLPSDRFSAERTGGSVSTLTIQRTQQEDSAVYLCASSLPGGLGREQFFGPGTRLTVL.

In its sample, this clone was seen a few times. The chain links TRBV29-1 to TRBJ1-1; D is unresolved. V was pared by 6 bases and J by 1 base, with 15 bases between. The germline CDR1 and CDR2 sequences are SQVTM and ANQGSEA. The CDR3 runs 14 residues. CDR3 loop: CSVGIGWSNTEAFF. The CDR3, as DNA: TGCAGCGTGGGAATCGGGTGGTCGAACACTGAAGCTTTCTTT. The full variable domain, its missing parts supplied by reference TRBV29-1 and TRBJ1-1, is SAVISQKPSRDICQRGTSLTIQCQVDSQVTMMFWYRQQPGQSLTLIATANQGSEATYESGFVIDKFPISRPNLTFSTLTVSNMSPEDSSIYLCSVGIGWSNTEAFFGQGTRLTVV.

The chain links TRBV10-3 to TRBJ1-5, with TRBD1 matching over 7 bases. J lost 3 bases, V lost 6 bases, and 5 bases had no gene match. The CDR3 length is 14 residues. Germline lookup yields CDR1 ENHRY and CDR2 SYGVKD. The CDR3 reads CAISPGTANQPQHF. The CDR3 DNA sequence: TGTGCCATCAGCCCAGGGACAGCCAATCAGCCCCAGCATTTT.

This clone was seen once. DNA of the CDR3: TGTGCCAGTAGTATACGGCGGGGGGAAACAGATACGCAGTATTTT. Its protein is CASSIRRGETDTQYF. This rearrangement joins TRBV19 to TRBJ2-3; 8 nucleotides agree with TRBD2. CDR1 LNHDA and CDR2 SQIVND come from the germline V gene (reference sequence). V lost 2 bases, J lost 3 bases, and 4 bases stayed unmatched. The CDR3 length is 15 residues.

The chain employs TRBV7-3 and TRBJ2-5; 8 positions match TRBD1. This CDR3 comprises 14 residues. V shed 5 bases and J 8 bases; nucleotides not matched to a gene: 10. Germline values: CDR1 SGHTA, CDR2 FQGTGA. As DNA, the CDR3 is TGTGCCAGCAGCCCCCAAGGACAGGGCAGAACCCAGTACTTC. It is translated as CASSPQGQGRTQYF.

V usage is TRBV5-6 and J usage is TRBJ1-6, with D possibly matching TRBD1 (6 bases). V was clipped by 4 bases and J by 1 base, with 9 bases between them. The CDR3 is made up of 15 amino acids. Germline CDR1 and CDR2: SGHDT and YYEEEE. The CDR3 loop reads CASSQGGSYNSPLHF. The CDR3 DNA sequence: TGTGCCAGCAGCCAAGGGGGGTCCTATAATTCACCCCTCCACTTT.

The chain employs TRBV4-3 and TRBJ2-1; D assignment may be TRBD1 or TRBD2 (5 bases each). CDR1 and CDR2 (germline): LGHNA, YSLEER. V lost 0 bases to trimming and J lost 9 bases, with 6 bases between them. The CDR3 length is 12 residues. The CDR3 region has the DNA TGCGCCAGCAGCCAAGAGGGGACTGAGCAGTTCTTC. Translation: CASSQEGTEQFF.

The chain couples TRBV15 to TRBJ1-2, with D perhaps TRBD1 (6 bases). Looked up from germline, CDR1 is LNHNV and CDR2 is YYDKDF (reference sequence). The CDR3 is 13 amino acids. Trimming removed 4 bases from V and 5 bases from J, with 11 bases in between. The CDR3 coding sequence is TGTGCCACCAGCACTCGAGGGGGATATGGCTACACCTTC. As protein: CATSTRGGYGYTF. The full variable domain, rest sourced from reference TRBV15 and TRBJ1-2, is DAMVIQNPRYQVTQFGKPVTLSCSQTLNHNVMYWYQQKSSQAPKLLFHYYDKDFNNEADTPDNFQSRRPNTSFCFLDIRSPGLGDTAMYLCATSTRGGYGYTFGSGTRLTVV.

The sample holds many counts of this clone. The chain recombines TRBV25-1 with TRBJ2-2; D not certain. In germline, CDR1 is MGHDK, CDR2 SYGVNS. V lost 6 bases, J lost 4 bases, and 9 bases lay in between. The CDR3 contains 13 residues. The CDR3: CASSGTGTGELFF. The CDR3 DNA follows: TGTGCCAGCAGCGGTACTGGCACCGGGGAGCTGTTTTTT.

This rearrangement joins TRBV5-1 to TRBJ1-4; 9 bases match TRBD1. The CDR3 has 16 amino acids. Germline V gives CDR1 SGHRS, CDR2 YFSETQ. V lost 5 bases and J lost 8; bases outside the gene matches: 13. The CDR3 bases are TGCGCCAGCAGACACTCAAAACAGGGGGCATCGGAAAAACTGTTTTTT. Translated: CASRHSKQGASEKLFF. Using reference TRBV5-1 and TRBJ1-4 for the parts outside the CDR3, the full variable domain is KAGVTQTPRYLIKTRGQQVTLSCSPISGHRSVSWYQQTPGQGLQFLFEYFSETQRNKGNFPGRFSGRQFSNSRSEMNVSTLELGDSALYLCASRHSKQGASEKLFFGSGTQLSVL.

This chain uses TRBV27 with TRBJ2-7; tentative D call: TRBD2 (7 bases). Germline V gives CDR1 MNHEY, CDR2 SMNVEV (reference sequence). The CDR3 is made up of 15 amino acids. The ends were cut back, 0 bases at V and 2 bases at J, with 11 bases in the middle. The CDR3 protein is CASSLSGGAPYEQYF. Here the CDR3 DNA reads TGTGCCAGCAGTTTATCAGGGGGGGCCCCCTACGAGCAGTACTTC.

This clone is medium-sized by share. The J gene is TRBJ2-2, the V gene TRBV19; 8 bases map to TRBD1. The J segment lost 4 bases and the V segment lost 7 bases, leaving 5 bases of the junction unmatched. The germline CDR1 and CDR2 sequences are LNHDA and SQIVND (reference sequence). This CDR3 has 14 amino acids. The CDR3 loop is CASKEQGGTGELFF. The CDR3, as DNA: TGTGCCAGTAAAGAACAGGGGGGCACCGGGGAGCTGTTTTTT.

This clone occurred a few times. The chain carries TRBV5-1 and TRBJ1-5; D possibly corresponds to TRBD1 (5 bases). Trimming stripped 3 bases from V and 2 bases from J, with 24 bases between. The V gene's germline CDR1 is SGHRS and CDR2 YFSETQ. The CDR3 length is 19 residues. The chain's CDR3 is CASSSELNLGRGGNQPQHF. The CDR3 DNA reads TGCGCCAGCAGCTCGGAACTAAACCTTGGGAGGGGTGGCAATCAGCCCCAGCATTTT.

The V gene is TRBV4-2, the J gene TRBJ2-7, with unresolved D. Germline values: CDR1 LGHNA, CDR2 YNFKEQ. Trimming stripped 0 bases from V and 3 bases from J, with 24 bases between. This CDR3 contains 19 residues. Written as DNA, the CDR3 is TGTGCCAGCAGCCAAGAGCACAGTTTAACCTCCCTCATACTCTACGAGCAGTACTTC. It codes for CASSQEHSLTSLILYEQYF.

This clone showed up just a few times. The rearrangement joins TRBV5-1 to TRBJ1-4; 7 bases match TRBD1. The CDR3 is 15 residues long. V was clipped by 5 bases and J by 12 bases; unmatched bases: 16. Germline lookup yields CDR1 SGHRS and CDR2 YFSETQ. The CDR3 region has the DNA TGCGCCAGCAGTTCCCAGGGGGTCCCGCGAGGAGAACTGTTTTTT. It yields the protein CASSSQGVPRGELFF.

The J gene is TRBJ1-4, the V gene TRBV5-6; a possible D gene is TRBD1 (5 bases). CDR3 length: 15 residues. Germline values: CDR1 SGHDT, CDR2 YYEEEE. V lost 0 bases to trimming and J lost 5 bases, with 11 bases between them. The CDR3 is CASSLVGASNEKLFF. CDR3 DNA: TGTGCCAGCAGCTTGGTCGGGGCCTCAAATGAAAAACTGTTTTTT. The variable domain in full, with the rest retrieved from reference TRBV5-6 and TRBJ1-4, is DAGVTQSPTHLIKTRGQQVTLRCSPKSGHDTVSWYQQALGQGPQFIFQYYEEEERQRGNFPDRFSGHQFPNYSSELNVNALLLGDSALYLCASSLVGASNEKLFFGSGTQLSVL.

V is TRBV27 and J is TRBJ2-7, with no clear D. Per the germline V gene, CDR1 is MNHEY and CDR2 is SMNVEV (reference sequence). V lost 5 bases, J lost 3 bases, and 14 bases lay in between. The CDR3 is 14 residues long. CDR3 nucleotides: TGTGCCAGCAGTCGAGGTGGCAGCAGCTACGAGCAGTACTTC. It is translated as CASSRGGSSYEQYF.

V is TRBV7-8 and J is TRBJ1-4; D remains ambiguous. Germline CDR1 is SGHVS and CDR2 is FQNEAQ. This CDR3 region has 14 residues. V shed 0 bases and J shed 7 bases, with 9 bases lying between them. The CDR3 spells CASSLAPLSEKLFF. The CDR3 region has the DNA TGTGCCAGCAGCTTAGCGCCCCTCAGTGAAAAACTGTTTTTT.

This chain links TRBV30 with TRBJ1-4, with D perhaps TRBD1 (5 bases). CDR3 length: 13 residues. Trimming shortened V by 5 bases and J by 8 bases, and 15 bases separated the two germline ends. Per germline, CDR1 GTSNPN and CDR2 SVGIG (reference sequence). CDR3 coding DNA: TGTGCCTGGGCGCCAGGGCTACGGGAAAAACTGTTTTTT. Translation: CAWAPGLREKLFF.

This rearrangement joins TRBV19 to TRBJ1-2, with TRBD1 matching over 7 bases. CDR1 LNHDA and CDR2 SQIVND come from the germline V gene (reference sequence). This CDR3 is built from 14 residues. The V segment lost 10 bases and the J segment 6 bases; nucleotides outside the gene matches: 14. The CDR3 region is CAIEETGKTNGYTF. In nucleotides, the CDR3 is TGTGCCATCGAGGAGACAGGGAAAACTAATGGCTACACCTTC.

This chain uses TRBV18 with TRBJ1-5, with a possible D match to TRBD1 (5 bases). This CDR3 is 15 amino acids long. CDR1 is KGHSH, CDR2 LQKENI, per germline. The V gene lost 1 base and the J gene lost 11 bases, with 18 bases spanning the gap. The CDR3 reads CASSPRRVSSEAQHF. The CDR3 DNA is TGTGCCAGCTCACCACGCAGGGTTAGCAGTGAGGCCCAGCATTTT. The full variable domain, in which reference TRBV18 and TRBJ1-5 provide the parts outside the CDR3, is NAGVMQNPRHLVRRRGQEARLRCSPMKGHSHVYWYRQLPEEGLKFMVYLQKENIIDESGMPKERFSAEFPKEGPSILRIQQVVRGDSAAYFCASSPRRVSSEAQHFGDGTRLSIL.

The chain links TRBV9 to TRBJ2-2; 9 positions agree with TRBD1. V shed 4 bases and J 1 base; nucleotides not matched to a gene: 5. Germline V gene lookup returns CDR1 SGDLS and CDR2 YYNGEE. CDR3 length: 16 amino acids. CDR3 sequence: CASSPSGQGNTGELFF. The CDR3, as DNA: TGTGCCAGCAGCCCTTCGGGACAGGGGAACACCGGGGAGCTGTTTTTT.